A selection of T cell receptor beta chains follows, all from one sample in a study of blood T cell repertoires in COVID-19. The repertoire was sequenced with immunoSEQ multiplex PCR; TCRdb's copy has only in-frame clones and lacks some. Of some 220,000 clones detected, around 82% appear once; the ten largest clones hold more than 7%. Sequenced input: peripheral blood. The receptors originated from a woman between 70 and 85 years old with acute or convalescent COVID-19. CDR3s include the opening cysteine and the closing phenylalanine or tryptophan. A D gene is named only where the DNA matches it firmly. Rows may omit the clone size; those that give it use once, few, many or a size class.

j_call v_call clone_size d_call cdr3_aa cdr3_nt
TRBJ2-7 TRBV11-2 once TRBD2 CASSLDTGGVYF TGTGCCAGCAGCTTAGATACCGGGGGGGTGTACTTC
TRBJ2-1 TRBV5-6 few NA CASSLAGRLFF TGTGCCAGCAGCTTGGCCGGTCGGTTGTTCTTC
TRBJ1-5 TRBV28 few TRBD1 CASRPYRGSNQPQHF TGTGCCAGCAGGCCCTACAGGGGTAGCAATCAGCCCCAGCATTTT
TRBJ2-3 TRBV5-1 NA TRBD2 CASSYGLAANTQYF TGCGCCAGCAGCTACGGACTAGCGGCGAATACGCAGTATTTT
TRBJ2-3 TRBV3-1/TRBV3-2 NA TRBD2 CASSQVSLFFSGGGDTQYF TGTGCCAGCAGCCAAGTCTCCCTGTTCTTTAGCGGGGGAGGTGATACGCAGTATTTT
TRBJ2-5 TRBV6-2/TRBV6-3 NA TRBD1 CASSSPRQGQETQYF TGTGCCAGCAGTTCTCCCCGACAGGGACAAGAGACCCAGTACTTC
TRBJ2-7 TRBV18 NA NA CASSPPVTRAAYEQYF TGTGCCAGCTCACCACCTGTGACTAGAGCTGCCTACGAGCAGTACTTC
TRBJ1-4 TRBV9 NA NA CASSTGRNEKLFF TGTGCCAGTTCCACAGGACGAAATGAAAAACTGTTTTTT
TRBJ2-7 TRBV7-3 NA TRBD2 CASSRSGDSYEQYF TGTGCCAGCAGCCGAAGCGGGGACTCCTACGAGCAGTACTTC
TRBJ2-1 TRBV11-2 NA NA CASSLGLEAEQFF TGTGCCAGCAGCTTAGGTCTAGAGGCTGAGCAGTTCTTC
TRBJ2-1 TRBV6-5 few TRBD2 CASSYSSSGGDSDRFF TGTGCCAGCAGTTACTCCTCTAGCGGGGGGGACTCGGACCGGTTCTTC
TRBJ1-5 TRBV2 once NA CASSGSGMGNQPQHF TGTGCCAGCAGTGGCAGCGGTATGGGCAATCAGCCCCAGCATTTT
TRBJ2-7 TRBV3-1/TRBV3-2 once TRBD1 CASSLSGQGIHEQYF TGTGCCAGCAGCCTTTCGGGACAGGGGATCCACGAGCAGTACTTC
TRBJ2-1 TRBV18 few TRBD1 CASSPGGQGAYNEQFF TGTGCCAGCTCACCAGGGGGCCAGGGGGCTTACAATGAGCAGTTCTTC
TRBJ2-1 TRBV5-1 NA TRBD2 CASSFLAGESSYNEQFF TGCGCCAGCAGCTTCTTAGCGGGGGAGAGCTCCTACAATGAGCAGTTCTTC
TRBJ2-3 TRBV29-1 NA NA CSVGAVRERTQYF TGCAGCGTTGGTGCGGTGAGGGAGCGGACGCAGTATTTT
TRBJ2-3 TRBV2 NA TRBD2 CASSERGSTDTQYF TGTGCCAGCAGTGAGCGGGGGAGCACAGATACGCAGTATTTT
TRBJ1-1 TRBV5-6 once TRBD1 CASSLHNRGWNTEAFF TGTGCCAGCAGCTTGCACAACAGGGGGTGGAATACTGAAGCTTTCTTT
TRBJ1-2 TRBV5-6 NA NA CASSRWGGGYTF TGTGCCAGCTCCCGGTGGGGAGGTGGCTACACCTTC
TRBJ1-3 TRBV6-5 NA TRBD1 CASTPSGGQRNTIYF TGTGCCAGCACCCCTAGCGGGGGACAGAGAAACACCATATATTTT
TRBJ1-2 TRBV30 NA TRBD1 CAWNSEGAAGYTF TGTGCCTGGAATTCGGAGGGGGCAGCCGGCTACACCTTC
TRBJ2-7 TRBV12-3/TRBV12-4 NA NA CASSPQGGHEQYF TGTGCCAGCAGTCCACAGGGTGGGCACGAGCAGTACTTC
TRBJ2-3 TRBV24-1 NA TRBD2 CATSDTGRGGGDTQYF TGTGCCACCAGTGACACCGGTAGGGGCGGGGGAGATACGCAGTATTTT
TRBJ1-6 TRBV3-1/TRBV3-2 NA TRBD1 CASSRDRGSRIHNSPLHF TGTGCCAGCAGCCGGGACAGGGGAAGTCGTATTCATAATTCACCCCTCCACTTT
TRBJ1-6 TRBV5-4 NA TRBD1 CASSSDRGTYNSPLHF TGTGCCAGCAGTTCCGACAGGGGCACCTATAATTCACCCCTCCACTTT
TRBJ2-1 TRBV7-6 NA TRBD1 CASSVGQATKQFF TGTGCCAGCAGCGTAGGACAGGCGACTAAGCAGTTCTTC
TRBJ2-1 TRBV7-9 NA NA CASSPRNEQFF TGTGCCAGCAGCCCACGGAATGAGCAGTTCTTC
TRBJ1-6 TRBV30 NA NA CAWSAPLGASSYNSPLHF TGTGCCTGGAGTGCCCCCCTAGGGGCCTCTTCCTATAATTCACCCCTCCACTTT
TRBJ2-1 TRBV6-2/TRBV6-3 NA TRBD2 CASSPTSGGLAGSYNEQFF TGTGCCAGCAGTCCGACTAGCGGGGGGCTGGCGGGCTCCTACAATGAGCAGTTCTTC
TRBJ2-1 TRBV19 NA TRBD2 CASSISGLAGAYNEQFF TGTGCCAGTAGTATATCAGGACTAGCGGGGGCCTACAATGAGCAGTTCTTC
TRBJ2-5 TRBV5-1 NA NA CASSPTGSGETQYF TGCGCCAGCAGCCCCACAGGGTCCGGAGAGACCCAGTACTTC
TRBJ2-2 TRBV5-1 NA TRBD1 CASSLFSQGADTGELFF TGCGCCAGCAGCTTGTTTTCACAGGGGGCGGATACCGGGGAGCTGTTTTTT
TRBJ1-6 TRBV2 NA TRBD1 CASKILGGSNSPLHF TGTGCCAGCAAGATCTTAGGGGGCAGTAATTCACCCCTCCACTTT
TRBJ2-1 TRBV19 NA TRBD1 CASSIVDRELQFF TGTGCCAGTAGTATAGTGGACAGGGAGTTGCAGTTCTTC
TRBJ2-1 TRBV9 NA TRBD2 CASSVELAGENEQFF TGTGCCAGCAGCGTAGAACTAGCGGGGGAGAATGAGCAGTTCTTC
TRBJ2-5 TRBV5-5 few NA CASSPRVGQETQYF TGTGCCAGCAGCCCCCGAGTTGGCCAAGAGACCCAGTACTTC
TRBJ1-4 TRBV19 NA TRBD1 CASSLRTGSEKLFF TGTGCCAGTAGTCTCCGGACAGGGAGTGAAAAACTGTTTTTT
TRBJ2-5 TRBV11-2 NA NA CASSPPSQQETQYF TGTGCCAGCAGCCCCCCTTCCCAGCAAGAGACCCAGTACTTC
TRBJ1-2 TRBV2 many NA CASSVQELYGYTF TGTGCCAGCAGCGTACAGGAGCTCTATGGCTACACCTTC
TRBJ1-1 TRBV7-8 once TRBD1 CASSLPGQGRVSAFF TGTGCCAGCAGCTTACCGGGACAGGGACGGGTCTCGGCTTTCTTT
TRBJ2-2 TRBV18 NA TRBD2 CASSPPGLGGGELFF TGTGCCAGCTCACCACCGGGACTAGGAGGCGGGGAGCTGTTTTTT
TRBJ1-3 TRBV6-5 NA NA CASSSLVSGNTIYF TGTGCCAGCAGCTCCCTCGTCTCTGGAAACACCATATATTTT
TRBJ1-1 TRBV6-5 few TRBD1 CASTGQLNTEAFF TGTGCCAGCACGGGACAGCTGAACACTGAAGCTTTCTTT
TRBJ2-7 TRBV7-3 NA NA CASRVQGNSYEQYF TGTGCCAGCAGAGTACAGGGCAACTCCTACGAGCAGTACTTC
TRBJ2-2 TRBV7-9 once NA CASSLVLHSGELFF TGTGCCAGCAGCTTAGTCCTCCACAGCGGGGAGCTGTTTTTT
TRBJ1-1 TRBV4-1 NA NA CASSPVAGPFVAFF TGCGCCAGCAGCCCCGTTGCGGGCCCCTTTGTCGCTTTCTTT
TRBJ2-3 TRBV10-3 NA TRBD2 CAISESWTSGNTDTQYF TGTGCCATCAGTGAGTCTTGGACTAGCGGTAACACAGATACGCAGTATTTT
TRBJ2-1 TRBV18 NA NA CASSPARYNEQFF TGTGCCAGCTCACCAGCCAGGTACAATGAGCAGTTCTTC
TRBJ1-2 TRBV7-9 NA NA CASSLARTVSYGYTF TGTGCCAGCAGCTTAGCGAGGACAGTGTCCTATGGCTACACCTTC
TRBJ2-2 TRBV5-1 few TRBD1 CASSLEESTGGFAGELFF TGCGCCAGCAGCTTGGAAGAATCGACAGGGGGCTTCGCCGGGGAGCTGTTTTTT
TRBJ2-2 TRBV11-2 NA TRBD2 CASSLAGGNTGELFF TGTGCCAGCAGCTTAGCGGGGGGAAACACCGGGGAGCTGTTTTTT
TRBJ2-2 TRBV24-1 NA NA CATGSDRNTGELFF TGTGCCACTGGTTCTGACAGGAACACCGGGGAGCTGTTTTTT
TRBJ1-2 TRBV7-9 NA TRBD1 CASSFPGGNYGYTF TGTGCCAGCAGCTTCCCAGGGGGCAACTATGGCTACACCTTC
TRBJ1-5 TRBV7-2 NA TRBD1 CASSLPGGRQPQHF TGTGCCAGCAGCCTACCAGGGGGACGACAGCCCCAGCATTTT